The text below deals with one TCR beta chain. These data are taken from a study of PD-L1 blockade in urothelial cancer. For the study at large: Most patients, about 85% of the roughly 30, were males with bladder-origin cancer.

Time point defined: peripheral blood 6 weeks after treatment start. Synthetic templates analogous to TCR were spiked into all PCRs individually. The method was immunoSEQ multiplex PCR; TCRdb's version includes in-frame clones alone and lacks a portion of them. In the table there are some 23,000 clones, under 90% of which are singletons. The V end was cut by 4 bases, the J end by 0 bases, with 10 bases between. This CDR3 is 15 amino acids long. From germline, CDR1 is LGHNA and CDR2 YSLEER. The sequences come from PBMCs, collected around atezolizumab (anti-PD-L1) treatment. This clonotype originated in an older man with urothelial cancer. V gene TRBV4-3 combines with J gene TRBJ1-3; D might be TRBD1 (6 bases). The CDR3 coding sequence is TGCGCCAGCAGCCCAACCAGGGGCTCTGGAAACACCATATATTTT. Protein product: CASSPTRGSGNTIYF.